These T cell receptor beta chains were read from a single sample in a study of OX40 agonist ivuxolimab in advanced cancers. Profiled with immunoSEQ multiplex PCR; TCRdb holds only in-frame clones, not every one. Among roughly 58,000 clones, around four fifths were seen once, and the ten largest hold 2.8%. Here the sequenced sample was CD4+ or CD8+ T cells sorted from blood, taken in a trial of the OX40 agonist ivuxolimab. These receptors all come from an adult with an advanced solid tumor such as melanoma, head and neck, liver or kidney cancer. CDR3s include the opening cysteine and the closing phenylalanine or tryptophan. The D gene is left open where the match is weak. Only part of the rows carry a size: once, few, many, or a class if the clone is expanded.

CDR3nt: TGTGCCAGTAGAAGCACCGGGGGGTCCTACGAGCAGTACTTC
CDR3aa: CASRSTGGSYEQYF
abundance: -
v_gene: TRBV19
j_gene: TRBJ2-7
d_gene: TRBD2

CDR3nt: TGCGCCAGCAGCGTCGGACCTGATGGGCAGCCCCAGCATTTT
CDR3aa: CASSVGPDGQPQHF
abundance: -
v_gene: TRBV5-1
j_gene: TRBJ1-5
d_gene: -

CDR3nt: TGTGCCAGCAGTCCCGTGGCAGGGGAGGTCGAGCAGTACTTC
CDR3aa: CASSPVAGEVEQYF
abundance: -
v_gene: TRBV11-3
j_gene: TRBJ2-7
d_gene: -

CDR3nt: TGTGCCAGCAGCTTAGCGCAGGGGGCCCGCGAGCAGTACTTC
CDR3aa: CASSLAQGAREQYF
abundance: few
v_gene: TRBV7-9
j_gene: TRBJ2-7
d_gene: TRBD1

CDR3nt: TGTGCCAGCAGGAGGATCGTCCAAGAGACCCAGTACTTC
CDR3aa: CASRRIVQETQYF
abundance: -
v_gene: TRBV6-5
j_gene: TRBJ2-5
d_gene: -

CDR3nt: TGTGCCAGCAGTGAAGCGGTTTTGTCTGGAAACACCATATATTTT
CDR3aa: CASSEAVLSGNTIYF
abundance: -
v_gene: TRBV6-1
j_gene: TRBJ1-3
d_gene: -

CDR3nt: TGTGCCACCAGCAGAGATACAGTAGGGTCCTGGGGGGCCAACGTCCTGACTTTC
CDR3aa: CATSRDTVGSWGANVLTF
abundance: -
v_gene: TRBV15
j_gene: TRBJ2-6
d_gene: -

CDR3nt: TGTGCCATCAGTTCCCCCGGTGAGCAGTACTTC
CDR3aa: CAISSPGEQYF
abundance: -
v_gene: TRBV10-3
j_gene: TRBJ2-7
d_gene: -

CDR3nt: TGCAGCGCTGTCCCGGGACCGGGCTTTTTTCCGGTCCAGCCCCAGCATTTT
CDR3aa: CSAVPGPGFFPVQPQHF
abundance: -
v_gene: TRBV29-1
j_gene: TRBJ1-5
d_gene: -

CDR3nt: TGCAGCGTTGAATCGGGGAGGACCGGGGAGCTGTTTTTT
CDR3aa: CSVESGRTGELFF
abundance: -
v_gene: TRBV29-1
j_gene: TRBJ2-2
d_gene: -

CDR3nt: TGTGCCAGCAGCACCGGGAGGGATGTCGAGCAGTACTTC
CDR3aa: CASSTGRDVEQYF
abundance: -
v_gene: TRBV7-9
j_gene: TRBJ2-7
d_gene: TRBD2

CDR3nt: TGTGCCAGCAGCCAACAGGGGCGTGGGGCCAACGTCCTGACTTTC
CDR3aa: CASSQQGRGANVLTF
abundance: -
v_gene: TRBV5-4
j_gene: TRBJ2-6
d_gene: TRBD1

CDR3nt: TGTGCCAGCAGCCCGCTGGCGACTAGCGGGGTGCAAGAGACCCAGTACTTC
CDR3aa: CASSPLATSGVQETQYF
abundance: -
v_gene: TRBV7-9
j_gene: TRBJ2-5
d_gene: TRBD2

CDR3nt: TGTGCCAGCAGCCCGAGCTACAGGGAGGGCTATGGCTACACCTTC
CDR3aa: CASSPSYREGYGYTF
abundance: -
v_gene: TRBV7-1
j_gene: TRBJ1-2
d_gene: -

CDR3nt: TGTGCCATCAGTGATAGGCAGGACACTGAAGCTTTCTTT
CDR3aa: CAISDRQDTEAFF
abundance: -
v_gene: TRBV10-3
j_gene: TRBJ1-1
d_gene: -

CDR3nt: TGTGCCATCAGTGGGATCTCCTACAATGAGCAGTTCTTC
CDR3aa: CAISGISYNEQFF
abundance: -
v_gene: TRBV10-3
j_gene: TRBJ2-1
d_gene: -

CDR3nt: TGCGCCAGCAGTGCTAGGGGACTAGCGGGTGTAGAGACCCAGTACTTC
CDR3aa: CASSARGLAGVETQYF
abundance: -
v_gene: TRBV10-2
j_gene: TRBJ2-5
d_gene: TRBD2

CDR3nt: TGTGCCAGCAGGAGGACGGACGAGCAGTACTTC
CDR3aa: CASRRTDEQYF
abundance: -
v_gene: TRBV6-6
j_gene: TRBJ2-7
d_gene: -

CDR3nt: TGTGCCAGCCTAGACAGGGTGGGGGGCACAGATACGCAGTATTTT
CDR3aa: CASLDRVGGTDTQYF
abundance: few
v_gene: TRBV6-1
j_gene: TRBJ2-3
d_gene: TRBD1

CDR3nt: TGCGCCAGCAGCCTGGAGTGGACAAGTGCCAATGAGCAGTTCTTC
CDR3aa: CASSLEWTSANEQFF
abundance: -
v_gene: TRBV5-1
j_gene: TRBJ2-1
d_gene: -

CDR3nt: TGTGCCCTCTCTAGCACGAACACTGAAGCTTTCTTT
CDR3aa: CALSSTNTEAFF
abundance: -
v_gene: TRBV7-9
j_gene: TRBJ1-1
d_gene: -

CDR3nt: TGTGCCAGCAGTTACGGCTTAGGATTTGAGACCCAGTACTTC
CDR3aa: CASSYGLGFETQYF
abundance: -
v_gene: TRBV6-6
j_gene: TRBJ2-5
d_gene: -

CDR3nt: TGCGCCAGCAGCACCGGGACTAGTCTGTACTTC
CDR3aa: CASSTGTSLYF
abundance: once
v_gene: TRBV10-1
j_gene: TRBJ2-7
d_gene: TRBD2

CDR3nt: TGTGCCAGTACTCAACCCAACCGGGACAGGGGGAGCATCGGGGAGCTGTTTTTT
CDR3aa: CASTQPNRDRGSIGELFF
abundance: -
v_gene: TRBV19
j_gene: TRBJ2-2
d_gene: TRBD1

CDR3nt: TGTGCCAGCAAAAGACTAGCGCGCCCAGATACGCAGTATTTT
CDR3aa: CASKRLARPDTQYF
abundance: -
v_gene: TRBV6-5
j_gene: TRBJ2-3
d_gene: TRBD2

CDR3nt: TGCGCCAGCAGCGTTGAGGTTGGGGGGAATGAGCAGTTCTTC
CDR3aa: CASSVEVGGNEQFF
abundance: -
v_gene: TRBV5-1
j_gene: TRBJ2-1
d_gene: -

CDR3nt: TGTGCCAGCAGCTTAGTTGCTTGGCAGGGGTCCGAGCAGTACTTC
CDR3aa: CASSLVAWQGSEQYF
abundance: -
v_gene: TRBV11-2
j_gene: TRBJ2-7
d_gene: -

CDR3nt: TGTGCCGGAGGACAGCCACCTTACTATGGCTACACCTTC
CDR3aa: CAGGQPPYYGYTF
abundance: -
v_gene: TRBV6-6
j_gene: TRBJ1-2
d_gene: -

CDR3nt: TGTGCCAGCAGGCGAGGGGGAGGGCCGGGCGAGCAGTACTTC
CDR3aa: CASRRGGGPGEQYF
abundance: -
v_gene: TRBV11-3
j_gene: TRBJ2-7
d_gene: -

CDR3nt: TGTGCCAGCAGCTTGTCGGCACCCGGAGGCAATCAGCCCCAGCATTTT
CDR3aa: CASSLSAPGGNQPQHF
abundance: -
v_gene: TRBV5-8
j_gene: TRBJ1-5
d_gene: -

CDR3nt: TGTGCCAGCAGCCCACGTGGGGGGCGAGAGACCCAGTACTTC
CDR3aa: CASSPRGGRETQYF
abundance: -
v_gene: TRBV7-3
j_gene: TRBJ2-5
d_gene: -

CDR3nt: TGTGCCAGCAGCGCGTGGAGGGCCTACGTGCAGTACTTC
CDR3aa: CASSAWRAYVQYF
abundance: -
v_gene: TRBV11-3
j_gene: TRBJ2-7
d_gene: -

CDR3nt: TGTGCCTCTCTCCCCGGACAGGGGGCCCACGAGCAGTACTTC
CDR3aa: CASLPGQGAHEQYF
abundance: -
v_gene: TRBV6-4
j_gene: TRBJ2-7
d_gene: TRBD1

CDR3nt: TGTGCCAGCAGTTTATCTCATAGGACCCCCGGAGATACGCAGTATTTT
CDR3aa: CASSLSHRTPGDTQYF
abundance: -
v_gene: TRBV27
j_gene: TRBJ2-3
d_gene: -

CDR3nt: TGTGCCAGCAGCTTAGCGCGTGGGTCTAGCGGGGGGATCTCCTACGAGCAGTACTTC
CDR3aa: CASSLARGSSGGISYEQYF
abundance: -
v_gene: TRBV7-8
j_gene: TRBJ2-7
d_gene: TRBD2

CDR3nt: TGTGCCAGCAGCTCCTTGACGGGGGGCCAGTCTGGAAACACCATATATTTT
CDR3aa: CASSSLTGGQSGNTIYF
abundance: -
v_gene: TRBV7-8
j_gene: TRBJ1-3
d_gene: -

CDR3nt: TGTGCCAGCAGAAGGGCAGGGGGGGGAACTTATGGCTACACCTTC
CDR3aa: CASRRAGGGTYGYTF
abundance: -
v_gene: TRBV6-5
j_gene: TRBJ1-2
d_gene: TRBD1

CDR3nt: TGTGCCAGCAGCTCGAGGGTGGGGCGTGGGGGCACCGGGGAGCTGTTTTTT
CDR3aa: CASSSRVGRGGTGELFF
abundance: few
v_gene: TRBV11-3
j_gene: TRBJ2-2
d_gene: -

CDR3nt: TGTGCCAGCACTGGACGGAGGGACCTAGGCTACACCTTC
CDR3aa: CASTGRRDLGYTF
abundance: few
v_gene: TRBV7-2
j_gene: TRBJ1-2
d_gene: -

CDR3nt: TGTGCCAGCAGTTACCAAAACAATGAGCAGTTCTTC
CDR3aa: CASSYQNNEQFF
abundance: many
v_gene: TRBV6-6
j_gene: TRBJ2-1
d_gene: -